The rows below give T cell receptor beta chains drawn from one sample of a study of T-cell memory formation after mild COVID-19. One entry per CDR3 protein results from TCRdb running MiXCR on the 5' RACE reads. The sample has more than 350,000 distinct CDR3 sequences, around 20% seen once; the top ten hold 9.5% to 15%. Sequences were obtained from PBMCs or a T cell subset sorted from them (not recorded which). All receptors come from an adult woman who had mild COVID-19 (a few samples of this study predate the infection). Cell type and time point are not known. The CDR3 runs from the conserved cysteine through the conserved F or W. The D gene is left open where the match is weak. Clone size is given for some rows only: seen once, a few or many times, or a class if the clone is expanded.

>TRBJ2-5|-|-|15|TRBV7-2
TGTGCCAGCAGCTCCTGGGACGGCTTTGCGGAGACCCAGTACTTC
CASSSWDGFAETQYF
>TRBJ2-3|TRBD2|many|15|TRBV20-1
TGCAGTGCTTCACTAGCGGGGGGTCGCACAGATACGCAGTATTTT
CSASLAGGRTDTQYF
>TRBJ1-3|TRBD1|few|17|TRBV7-8
TGTGCCAGCAGCTCTTCAGGGGGCGCGTTATCTGGAAACACCATATATTTT
CASSSSGGALSGNTIYF
>TRBJ2-3|-|few|15|TRBV7-9
TGTGCCAGCAGCTCCGAGACAGGAGGCGCAGATACGCAGTATTTT
CASSSETGGADTQYF
>TRBJ2-2|-|many|11|TRBV12-3/TRBV12-4
TGTGCCGGTTTAGCTTCCGGGGAGCTGTTTTTT
CAGLASGELFF
>TRBJ2-5|-|-|14|TRBV20-1
TGCAGTGCTGACCGGGACCCCGTGCAAGAGACCCAGTACTTC
CSADRDPVQETQYF
>TRBJ1-1|-|few|16|TRBV5-1
TGCGCCAGCAGCTTGGTTGGTGGACAACGGAACACTGAAGCTTTCTTT
CASSLVGGQRNTEAFF
>TRBJ2-2|TRBD1|few|15|TRBV29-1
TGCAGCGCCGGGGGCGGGACAGGGAACACCGGGGAGCTGTTTTTT
CSAGGGTGNTGELFF
>TRBJ2-2|-|few|13|TRBV12-5
TGTGCTAGTGGTTTGTGGTCGGGCGGGGAGCTGTTTTTT
CASGLWSGGELFF
>TRBJ1-1|-|-|12|TRBV7-9
TGTGCCAGCAGAGCGACAGACCCAGTTCCTTTCTTT
CASRATDPVPFF
>TRBJ2-1|TRBD2|few|15|TRBV7-3
TGTGCCAGCAGCCTTAGCGGGGGCCTTAACAATGAGCAGTTCTTC
CASSLSGGLNNEQFF
>TRBJ2-1|-|-|14|TRBV2
TGTGCCAGCAGGACAGGCCGGCCACCCTATGAGCAGTTCTTC
CASRTGRPPYEQFF
>TRBJ2-3|-|-|15|TRBV20-1
TGCAGTGCTACCCTATTCGGAGGGAGGACAGATACGCAGTATTTT
CSATLFGGRTDTQYF
>TRBJ1-5|-|few|15|TRBV7-8
TGTGCCAGCAGCTTAAGAAGGATTGGCAATCAGCCCCAGCATTTT
CASSLRRIGNQPQHF
>TRBJ2-3|TRBD2|-|15|TRBV2
TGTGCCAGCACCCCTAGGAGCGGGGGCACAGATACGCAGTATTTT
CASTPRSGGTDTQYF
>TRBJ2-1|-|-|17|TRBV4-1
TGCGCCAGCAGCCAAGGGAGGGCGGACCGTATCTACAATGAGCAGTTCTTC
CASSQGRADRIYNEQFF
>TRBJ2-1|-|-|15|TRBV2
TGTGCCAGCAGTGAAGCCGGCAGAAACTACAATGAGCAGTTCTTC
CASSEAGRNYNEQFF
>TRBJ1-2|-|few|11|TRBV20-1
TGCAGTGCTAGTCCTGGGACCCACTACACCTTC
CSASPGTHYTF
>TRBJ2-1|-|few|19|TRBV10-3
TGTGCCATCAAGGGTCACAGCGACGTTGGGCTCCACTCCTACAATGAGCAGTTCTTC
CAIKGHSDVGLHSYNEQFF
>TRBJ2-1|TRBD2|few|16|TRBV20-1
TGCAGTGCTAGAAATCTAGCGGGAGGGTCCTACAATGAGCAGTTCTTC
CSARNLAGGSYNEQFF
>TRBJ2-7|-|few|15|TRBV6-6
TGTGCCAGCAGCCAAGTCCTCGGGGCCTTTTACGAGCAGTACTTC
CASSQVLGAFYEQYF
>TRBJ1-5|-|-|13|TRBV20-1
TGCAGTGCTAGTCGGCCTTCCAGCCAGCCCCAGCATTTT
CSASRPSSQPQHF
>TRBJ1-5|-|few|16|TRBV20-1
TGCAGTGCTAGAGGCCCCTGGAGAGATAGCAATCAGCCCCAGCATTTT
CSARGPWRDSNQPQHF
>TRBJ1-2|-|-|15|TRBV5-1
TGCGCCAGCAGAGCAAGTTTACAGGCAGCTTATGGCTACACCTTC
CASRASLQAAYGYTF
>TRBJ2-5|TRBD2|few|15|TRBV2
TGTGCCAGCAGACCCCCGGGACTAGCAGGCGAGACCCAGTACTTC
CASRPPGLAGETQYF
>TRBJ1-2|TRBD1|-|18|TRBV4-1
TGCGCCAGCAGCCAAGCCGACAGGGGGCGAGGTTTTAACTATGGCTACACCTTC
CASSQADRGRGFNYGYTF
>TRBJ1-2|-|few|14|TRBV30
TGTGCCTGGAGTATACCCGGGGCTAACTATGGCTACACCTTC
CAWSIPGANYGYTF
>TRBJ2-2|TRBD1|few|15|TRBV12-3/TRBV12-4
TGTGCCAGCACTCCGGGACAGGGCTTGGCCGGGGAGCTGTTTTTT
CASTPGQGLAGELFF
>TRBJ1-1|-|few|13|TRBV6-5
TGTGCCAGCAGTTACACTATGAACACTGAAGCTTTCTTT
CASSYTMNTEAFF
>TRBJ1-1|-|few|16|TRBV18
TGTGCCAGCTCACCTCTCGGGGGGGATATGAACACTGAAGCTTTCTTT
CASSPLGGDMNTEAFF
>TRBJ1-1|-|-|16|TRBV25-1
TGTGCCAGCAGTGAAGGAACCCAGGGACGGCGATCGGAAGCTTTCTTT
CASSEGTQGRRSEAFF
>TRBJ2-3|-|-|18|TRBV12-3/TRBV12-4
TGTGCCAGCAGTTCCGGACAGGAGGGAACGGGCAGCGCAGATACGCAGTATTTT
CASSSGQEGTGSADTQYF
>TRBJ2-2|-|-|14|TRBV5-6
TGTGCCAGCAGCTTGCCAGTACACACCGGGGAGCTGTTTTTT
CASSLPVHTGELFF
>TRBJ2-2|-|few|14|TRBV12-3/TRBV12-4
TGTGCCAGCAGTTTAGGAGGGAGCGGCGGGGAGCTGTTTTTT
CASSLGGSGGELFF
>TRBJ2-7|TRBD1|-|15|TRBV6-1
TGTGCCAGCAGATACTTTACGGGACAGACCTACGAGCAGTACTTC
CASRYFTGQTYEQYF
>TRBJ2-1|-|few|14|TRBV12-3/TRBV12-4
TGTGCCAGCAGTTTAGCGCTAATCGTGGGTGAGCAGTTCTTC
CASSLALIVGEQFF
>TRBJ2-2|TRBD1|few|16|TRBV11-3
TGTGCCAGCAGCTTGAGGGGGACAGAGAACACCGGGGAGCTGTTTTTT
CASSLRGTENTGELFF